A selection of T cell receptor beta chains follows, all from one sample in a study of T cells in Graves' hyperthyroidism and ophthalmopathy. A single record per CDR3 protein comes from TCRdb applying MiXCR to the multiplex PCR reads. The profile shows about 540,000 distinct CDR3 sequences, just over 45% of them singletons. The sample was peripheral blood or thyroid tissue (not recorded which). All receptors derive from a woman aged 18-29 years with Graves' hyperthyroidism. The CDR3 runs from the conserved cysteine through the conserved F or W. The order of the fields is clone size, V gene, CDR3 length, D gene, J gene, CDR3 protein, CDR3 DNA. A D gene is named only where the DNA matches it firmly. Clone size, where shown, is once, few, many, or a class for clones that have expanded.

>-|TRBV6-5|14|-|TRBJ2-5
CASSPSSELETQYF
TGTGCCAGCAGCCCCTCCTCAGAATTGGAGACCCAGTACTTC
>-|TRBV12-3/TRBV12-4|15|-|TRBJ1-2
CASSVDGRGSYGYTF
TGTGCCAGCAGTGTTGATGGTCGCGGAAGCTATGGCTACACCTTC
>-|TRBV2|14|-|TRBJ2-7
CASSPVNRREAQYF
TGTGCCAGCTCACCAGTCAACAGACGCGAGGCGCAGTACTTC
>-|TRBV25-1|12|-|TRBJ1-2
CASSDTGEGYTF
TGTGCCAGCAGTGATACCGGGGAAGGCTACACCTTC
>many|TRBV10-3|14|TRBD1|TRBJ2-5
CAIRGDRVEETQYF
TGTGCCATCAGGGGGGACAGGGTGGAAGAGACCCAGTACTTC
>many|TRBV29-1|13|-|TRBJ1-5
CSVEADHGQPQHF
TGCAGCGTTGAAGCGGATCACGGCCAGCCCCAGCATTTT
>many|TRBV29-1|14|TRBD1|TRBJ1-5
CSAGDSYSNQPQHF
TGCAGCGCCGGGGACAGCTATAGCAATCAGCCCCAGCATTTT
>many|TRBV29-1|13|-|TRBJ1-3
CSAWAVSGNTIYF
TGCAGCGCTTGGGCCGTCTCTGGAAACACCATATATTTT
>many|TRBV29-1|11|-|TRBJ1-2
CSVETSYGYTF
TGCAGCGTTGAGACCTCCTATGGCTACACCTTC
>-|TRBV2|13|-|TRBJ1-1
CASRGIKNTEAFF
TGTGCCAGCAGAGGAATAAAGAACACTGAAGCTTTCTTT
>-|TRBV29-1|14|-|TRBJ1-1
CSVETGGKETEAFF
TGCAGCGTTGAGACAGGTGGGAAGGAGACTGAAGCTTTCTTT
>few|TRBV29-1|15|-|TRBJ1-4
CSVEDPRAGREKLFF
TGCAGCGTTGAAGATCCCCGGGCAGGTCGTGAAAAACTGTTTTTT
>-|TRBV7-9|14|-|TRBJ1-1
CAGSDWGMNTEAFF
TGTGCCGGCAGCGACTGGGGAATGAACACTGAAGCTTTCTTT